This T cell receptor (beta chain) came from a study of T cell responses to AZD1222 COVID-19 vaccine (dated by TCRdb to about 2021). Looking at the study overall: AZD1222 recipients whose second dose came at about 4 weeks and those whose second dose came at about 12 weeks were combined into one group, since spike-specific TCR depth and breadth did not differ between the two schedules. TCR sequencing was performed for roughly 240 trial participants, of whom around 200 were given two doses of AZD1222 and about 25 were given two doses of MenACWY control vaccine. Trial participants were enrolled into age subgroups of 18-55, 56-69 and 70-plus years, which contained approximately 150, 28 and 58 TCR-sequenced participants, respectively. On the study overall, not on this receptor specifically: In the small 56-69-year group, the increase in depth fell short of significance, most likely because of low power. CD4 TCRs associated with the vaccine covered the entire spike protein, and the dominant responses were in regions 160-218 and 743-854. Participants were mostly white British and included more females than males, and it was suggested by the authors that clonal diversity may have been underestimated. Nearly half of unique spike-specific TCRs reportedly recognized epitopes outside regions mutated in the B.1.351 and B.1.1.7 variants. Because no day 14 peak-response samples were available, the repertoires could be characterized only after the peak T cell response. After two AZD1222 doses, both the breadth and the depth of spike-specific TCRs were significantly higher than at day 0 and than in MenACWY recipients. Conclusions about previously exposed vaccinees are limited, since just five to seven AZD1222 recipients were seropositive for SARS-CoV-2 at baseline.

The CDR3 regions of human TCRbeta chains were analyzed by immunosequencing. The study's own analysis went as follows. TCRs in the repertoires were matched against a reference library of SARS-CoV-2-specific TCRs that had been generated with the MIRA antigen-specificity platform. Breadth was defined as the fraction of unique TCRs that were SARS-CoV-2-associated, and depth was defined as the fraction of total T cells that were SARS-CoV-2-associated. Using the MIRA data, each spike-specific TCR was mapped to the spike region that the TCR reacts to and placed in a CD4 or CD8 class. Log10-transformed breadth and depth values were compared by one-way ANOVA with Sidak's multiple comparisons tests. This is the immuneACCESS table as TCRdb keeps it, with only in-frame sequences that have V and J called. A part of the clones is gone; compared with another copy, unresolved V genes explain less than half, and the rest is unexplained. V and J calls and clone size are as listed in that table; D and trimming were resolved from the DNA. For this sample there are some 100,000 clones; 85% to 90% appear just once. The ten top clones hold approximately 15% of the sample.

Worth noting for this clone: There is no known antigen for this receptor. Per-base quality was not reported, and no clone a single base away is much larger than it.

The germline V gene specifies SGHDN as CDR1 and FVKESK as CDR2. From cysteine to phenylalanine, the CDR3 is 13 amino acids long. Just the 39-base CDR3 DNA is kept, in frame starting at base 1. V is clipped by 0 bases and J by 7 bases, and the sequence between their germline boundaries is 4 bases long. In the paper's terms, the time point label means: baseline before first vaccination. Samples from vaccinated people were obtained from the UK trials COV001 and COV002, which included a single-blind randomized controlled phase 2/3 trial of AZD1222 (ChAdOx1 nCoV-19) in healthy adults. For TCRbeta chain sequencing, PBMC samples were collected from trial participants at day 0 and at day 28 after the second dose.

The chain was built from TRBV14 and TRBJ1-6; no D gene can be assigned with confidence. The source material was peripheral blood, sampled on day 0 of AZD1222 vaccination. The clonotype comes from an adult in good health. CDR3 reads: CASSQDLNSPLHF. The nucleotides read TGTGCCAGCAGCCAAGATTTGAATTCACCCCTCCACTTT.